This entry lists 26 T cell receptor beta chains sequenced from one sample in a study of CD8 T cells in ankylosing spondylitis. TCRdb passed the 5' RACE reads through MiXCR, listing each CDR3 protein once. The sample gives some 52,000 distinct CDR3 sequences, about 7.8% of which show up once; over 7% is in the top ten. Sequenced material: blood, either unsorted or a sorted T cell fraction (not recorded which). Receptors originate from a female donor with ankylosing spondylitis or in good health (not recorded which).

There are many counts of this clonotype. The chain combines TRBV20-1 with TRBJ2-2, with 12 bases aligning to TRBD2. V lost 5 bases, J lost 0 bases, and 1 base stayed unmatched. Germline CDR1 is DFQATT and CDR2 is SNEGSKA (reference sequence). The CDR3 is 15 amino acids. CDR3 bases: TGCAGTGCTGGGACTAGCGGGCCGAACACCGGGGAGCTGTTTTTT. This codes for CSAGTSGPNTGELFF.

This clonotype was picked up many times. The rearrangement joins TRBV12-3 or TRBV12-4 to TRBJ1-5, with D possibly being TRBD1 (6 bases). CDR3 size: 13 residues. Trimming left V 5 bases short and J 7 bases short, with 12 bases between. Here the CDR3 DNA reads TGTGCCAGCAGTGCACAGGGTGTCCAGCCCCAGCATTTT. Its protein product is CASSAQGVQPQHF.

This clonotype was counted at least ten times. The chain couples TRBV3-1 to TRBJ1-1; D call uncertain. The V gene lost 4 bases and the J gene lost 8 bases, with 11 bases spanning the gap. In germline, CDR1 is LGHDT, CDR2 YNNKEL (reference sequence). This CDR3 spans 12 amino acids. As DNA, the CDR3 is TGTGCCAGCAGCCTTCGGGGTGTAGAAGCTTTCTTT. Protein product: CASSLRGVEAFF.

This clonotype was picked up many times. This chain joins TRBV6-5 and TRBJ1-1; D may be TRBD1 (5 bases). The germline V gene has CDR1 MNHEY and CDR2 SVGAGI. The V and J ends lost 2 bases and 7 bases respectively, with 17 bases between them. The CDR3 covers 15 residues. This CDR3 is CASSYIHRRENEAFF. The CDR3, as DNA: TGTGCCAGCAGTTACATACACAGGAGGGAGAATGAAGCTTTCTTT.

The genes are TRBV19 and TRBJ1-5; the D gene is possibly TRBD1 (5 bases). Looked up from germline, CDR1 is LNHDA and CDR2 is SQIVND (reference sequence). Between the trimmed V and J ends, which lost 5 bases and 2 bases, there was a span of 13 bases. This CDR3 has 15 amino acids. CDR3: CASSEQGVRNQPQHF. CDR3 coding DNA: TGTGCCAGTAGTGAGCAGGGAGTCCGCAATCAGCCCCAGCATTTT. The whole variable domain, filled in from reference TRBV19 and TRBJ1-5, reads DGGITQSPKYLFRKEGQNVTLSCEQNLNHDAMYWYRQDPGQGLRLIYYSQIVNDFQKGDIAEGYSVSREKKESFPLTVTSAQKNPTAFYLCASSEQGVRNQPQHFGDGTRLSIL.

This clonotype was counted many times. V and J are TRBV4-2 and TRBJ2-1, with D maybe TRBD2 (5 bases). The length of the CDR3 is 15 residues. CDR1 and CDR2 from the germline V gene are LGHNA and YNFKEQ. V was pared by 0 bases and J by 8 bases, with 14 bases between. As DNA, the CDR3 is TGTGCCAGCAGCCAAGAGCGGTGGGGAGCGCATGAGCAGTTCTTC. Protein: CASSQERWGAHEQFF.

This clonotype was detected ten times or more. The J gene is TRBJ1-1, the V gene TRBV20-1, with a possible D match to TRBD1 (6 bases). CDR1 DFQATT and CDR2 SNEGSKA come from the germline V gene (reference sequence). CDR3 size: 14 residues. V was trimmed by 1 base and J by 3 bases, leaving 12 bases between them. CDR3 nucleotide sequence: TGCAGTGCTAGAGGTCTCGAGGGGGACACTGAAGCTTTCTTT. It is translated as CSARGLEGDTEAFF.

This clonotype has at least ten counts. This chain joins TRBV19 and TRBJ2-5, with 11 bases aligning to TRBD1. Looked up from germline, CDR1 is LNHDA and CDR2 is SQIVND (reference sequence). CDR3 size: 13 residues. CDR3 residues: CASGTGGSVTQYF. CDR3 nucleotide sequence: TGTGCTTCCGGGACAGGGGGGTCGGTGACCCAGTACTTC.

The chain couples TRBV25-1 to TRBJ1-5; no clear D gene. Trimming stripped 2 bases from V and 5 bases from J, with 7 bases between. Germline lookup yields CDR1 MGHDK and CDR2 SYGVNS. CDR3 size: 13 residues. Here the CDR3 DNA reads TGTGCCAGCAGTGAACCCCATGATCAGCCCCAGCATTTT. Translating gives CASSEPHDQPQHF.

The chain carries TRBV12-3 or TRBV12-4 and TRBJ1-5; possible D gene TRBD1, 5 bases. The CDR3 covers 19 residues. CDR3 DNA: TGTACCATCTGTTTATATGGGAGAGGGTTGTCAGGGCCCTATCAGCCCCAGCATTTT. Translating it yields CTICLYGRGLSGPYQPQHF.

There are many counts of this clonotype. This chain uses TRBV10-2 with TRBJ2-3; 8 nucleotides match TRBD1. From germline, CDR1 is WSHSY and CDR2 SAAADI. This CDR3 contains 18 residues. Trimming at V came to 6 bases and at J to 7 bases, leaving 21 bases not matched to a gene. CDR3: CASRSRDRISPILHTQYF. Written as DNA, the CDR3 is TGCGCCAGCAGGTCTCGGGACAGGATTTCCCCAATCCTTCATACGCAGTATTTT.

The CDR3 protein is CASSPSQGGLNEKLFF. The CDR3 nucleotides read TGTGCCAGCAGCCCTAGCCAAGGGGGCCTTAATGAAAAACTGTTTTTT. The chain employs TRBV7-9 and TRBJ1-4, with 7 positions matching TRBD1. The CDR3 is 16 amino acids. In germline, CDR1 is SEHNR, CDR2 FQNEAQ (reference sequence). The V segment lost 5 bases and the J segment 4 bases; nucleotides outside the gene matches: 10.

There are many counts of this clonotype. This chain links TRBV5-5 with TRBJ1-5; D is perhaps TRBD1 (5 bases). This CDR3 comprises 15 residues. V lost 5 bases and J 1 base, leaving 13 bases between the germline ends. Germline values: CDR1 SGHKS, CDR2 YYEKEE (reference sequence). The CDR3 coding sequence is TGTGCCAGCAGATGGGGACTCCAGAGCAATCAGCCCCAGCATTTT. Residues: CASRWGLQSNQPQHF. The full variable domain, with the rest looked up from reference TRBV5-5 and TRBJ1-5, is DAGVTQSPTHLIKTRGQQVTLRCSPISGHKSVSWYQQVLGQGPQFIFQYYEKEERGRGNFPDRFSARQFPNYSSELNVNALLLGDSALYLCASRWGLQSNQPQHFGDGTRLSIL.

Ten or more counts support this clonotype. The V call is TRBV28, the J call TRBJ2-2; D might be TRBD2 (7 bases). V lost 11 bases to trimming and J lost 3 bases, with 13 bases between them. The CDR3 totals 13 residues. CDR1 MDHEN and CDR2 SYDVKM come from the germline V gene. The CDR3 nucleotides are TGTGCCCTCGGGGGGCGATACACCGGGGAGCTGTTTTTT. This gives the protein CALGGRYTGELFF.

This clonotype was seen ten or more times. The chain uses TRBV12-3 or TRBV12-4 and TRBJ1-2; TRBD1 aligns across 8 bases. The CDR3 has 13 residues. The J segment lost 4 bases and the V segment lost 6 bases, leaving 4 bases of the junction unmatched. This chain's CDR3 is CASREGQAYGYTF. DNA of the CDR3: TGTGCCAGCAGAGAGGGACAGGCCTATGGCTACACCTTC.

This clonotype was observed many times. The chain carries TRBV6-2 or TRBV6-3 and TRBJ1-3; TRBD1 might be the D (5 bases). Germline V gives CDR1 MNHEY, CDR2 SVGEGT. The CDR3 extends over 16 amino acids. V dropped 8 bases and J dropped 3 bases, with 20 bases sitting between them. CDR3 protein: CASRLGTSGSGNTIYF. The CDR3 DNA reads TGTGCCAGCCGACTTGGGACGAGCGGAAGTGGAAACACCATATATTTT.

This clonotype has at least ten counts. The chain uses TRBV20-1 and TRBJ2-1; possibly TRBD1 for D (6 bases). CDR3 length equals 12 residues. The germline CDR1 and CDR2 sequences are DFQATT and SNEGSKA (reference sequence). DNA for the CDR3: TGCAGGGGACAAAGCTCCTACAATGAGCAGTTCTTC. It specifies CRGQSSYNEQFF.

This clonotype was counted at least ten times. The chain is built from TRBV5-1 and TRBJ2-3; D uncertain. This CDR3 region has 12 residues. V lost 4 bases to trimming and J lost 3 bases, with 6 bases between them. Germline CDR1 and CDR2: SGHRS and YFSETQ. The CDR3 region is CASSPATDTQYF. The CDR3 nucleotides are TGCGCCAGCAGCCCCGCTACAGATACGCAGTATTTT.

This clonotype came up a few times. The CDR3 bases are TGTGCCAGTACAGGGACAGATTCTACAACTAATGAAAAACTGTTTTTT. Protein sequence: CASTGTDSTTNEKLFF. The chain recombines TRBV19 with TRBJ1-4, with 7 nucleotides matching TRBD1. Germline lookup yields CDR1 LNHDA and CDR2 SQIVND (reference sequence). CDR3 size: 16 residues. V was pared by 7 bases and J by 0 bases, with 8 bases of the junction left unmatched.

The sample holds many counts of this clonotype. The chain combines TRBV20-1 with TRBJ1-2, with 8 bases matching TRBD1. Per the germline V gene, CDR1 is DFQATT and CDR2 is SNEGSKA (reference sequence). The CDR3 contains 16 residues. The trim removed 1 base at V and 3 bases at J, leaving 10 bases unmatched. CDR3 in DNA: TGCAGTGCTAGAGGAGGAACAGGGGGGATAGACTATGGCTACACCTTC. Translated, it gives CSARGGTGGIDYGYTF.

This clonotype has a count of ten or more. V and J are TRBV12-3 or TRBV12-4 and TRBJ1-2; the D gene is possibly TRBD1 (6 bases). CDR3 length equals 15 residues. V lost 0 bases, J lost 6 bases, and 14 bases lay in between. CDR3 residues: CASSLASGGSNGYTF. The CDR3 DNA follows: TGTGCCAGCAGTTTAGCGTCGGGGGGCTCGAATGGCTACACCTTC.

This clonotype has only a few counts. The V gene is TRBV2, the J gene TRBJ1-5, with TRBD1 matching 8 bases. The CDR3 extends over 16 amino acids. Germline CDR1 is SNHLY and CDR2 is FYNNEI. The V and J ends lost 4 bases and 4 bases, in that order; junction bases with no gene match: 9. This CDR3 reads CASSGGGQGGNQPQHF. CDR3 in DNA: TGTGCCAGCAGTGGGGGAGGACAGGGAGGGAATCAGCCCCAGCATTTT.

The chain couples TRBV20-1 to TRBJ1-2; no definite D call. CDR1 is DFQATT, CDR2 SNEGSKA, per germline (reference sequence). V lost 0 bases, J lost 8 bases, and 13 bases lay in between. The CDR3 runs to 13 residues. The CDR3 coding sequence is TGCAGTGCTAGAGATCGCCAACTTGGGGGCTACACCTTC. This codes for CSARDRQLGGYTF.

This clonotype was picked up many times. The V and J genes are TRBV6-2 or TRBV6-3 and TRBJ2-2; TRBD1 might be the D (5 bases). Germline lookup yields CDR1 MNHEY and CDR2 SVGEGT. V was pared by 3 bases and J by 4 bases, with 12 bases between. This CDR3 is built from 15 residues. The CDR3 reads CASSYSDSLTGELFF. The CDR3, as DNA: TGTGCCAGCAGTTATTCAGACAGCCTCACCGGGGAGCTGTTTTTT.

The rearrangement joins TRBV20-1 to TRBJ2-7; a possible D gene is TRBD1 (6 bases). Germline CDR1 reads DFQATT; CDR2 reads SNEGSKA (reference sequence). The CDR3 totals 13 residues. The CDR3 is CRKGGTITYEQYV. The CDR3 DNA sequence: TGCAGGAAAGGGGGAACGATTACCTACGAGCAGTACGTC.

The genes are TRBV5-4 and TRBJ1-1; D gene ambiguous. This CDR3 is built from 13 residues. Germline CDR1 reads SGHNT; CDR2 reads YYREEE (reference sequence). Trimming took off 4 bases at V and 0 bases at J, with 7 bases between the two ends. Here the CDR3 DNA reads TGTGCCAGCAGCCGGGATCTGAACACTGAAGCTTTCTTT. Encoded protein: CASSRDLNTEAFF.